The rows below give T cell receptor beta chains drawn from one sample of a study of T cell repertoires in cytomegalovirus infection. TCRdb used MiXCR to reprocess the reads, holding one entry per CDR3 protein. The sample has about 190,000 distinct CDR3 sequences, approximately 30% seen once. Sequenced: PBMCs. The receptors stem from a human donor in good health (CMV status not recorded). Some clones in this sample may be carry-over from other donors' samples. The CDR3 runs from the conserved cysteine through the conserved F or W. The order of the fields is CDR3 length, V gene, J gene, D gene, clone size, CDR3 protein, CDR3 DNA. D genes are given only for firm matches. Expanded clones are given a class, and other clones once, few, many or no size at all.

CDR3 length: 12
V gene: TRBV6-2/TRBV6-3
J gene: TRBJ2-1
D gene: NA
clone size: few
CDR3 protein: CASGVGYNEQFF
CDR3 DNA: TGTGCCAGCGGAGTCGGTTACAATGAGCAGTTCTTC

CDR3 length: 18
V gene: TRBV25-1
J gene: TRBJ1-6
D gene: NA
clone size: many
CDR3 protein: CASSDPYDSREANSPLHF
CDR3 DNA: TGTGCCAGCAGTGACCCTTACGACAGCCGCGAGGCGAATTCACCCCTCCACTTT

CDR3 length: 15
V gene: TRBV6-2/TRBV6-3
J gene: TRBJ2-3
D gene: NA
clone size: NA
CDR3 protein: CASSYSKSVTNTQYF
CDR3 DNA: TGTGCCAGCAGTTACTCGAAATCTGTTACTAATACGCAGTATTTT

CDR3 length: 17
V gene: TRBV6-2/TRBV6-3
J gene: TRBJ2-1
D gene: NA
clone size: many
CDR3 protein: CASSPRRRLISYNEQFF
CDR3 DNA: TGTGCCAGCAGCCCCCGTAGACGGCTCATCTCCTACAATGAGCAGTTCTTC

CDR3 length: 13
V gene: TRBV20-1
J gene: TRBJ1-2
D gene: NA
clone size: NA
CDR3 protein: CSATDRSVIGYTF
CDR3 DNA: TGCAGTGCTACCGACAGGAGCGTGATAGGCTACACCTTC

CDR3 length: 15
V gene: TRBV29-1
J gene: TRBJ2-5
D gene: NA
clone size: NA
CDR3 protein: CSVEDLVRGAETQYF
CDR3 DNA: TGCAGCGTTGAAGATCTTGTGAGGGGGGCAGAGACCCAGTACTTC

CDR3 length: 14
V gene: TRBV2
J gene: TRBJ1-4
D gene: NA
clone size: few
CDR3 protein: CASSGTPSNEKLFF
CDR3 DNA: TGTGCCAGCAGCGGGACACCTTCTAATGAAAAACTGTTTTTT

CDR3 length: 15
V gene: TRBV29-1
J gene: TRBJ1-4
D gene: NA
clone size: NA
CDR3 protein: CSVAGTPPNNEKLFF
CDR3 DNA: TGCAGCGTTGCCGGGACCCCCCCGAACAATGAAAAACTGTTTTTT

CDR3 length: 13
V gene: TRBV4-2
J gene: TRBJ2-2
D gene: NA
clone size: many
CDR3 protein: CASSREGSGELFF
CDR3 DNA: TGTGCCAGCAGCCGCGAAGGGTCCGGGGAGCTGTTTTTT

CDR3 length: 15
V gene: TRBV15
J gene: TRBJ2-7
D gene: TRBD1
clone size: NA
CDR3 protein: CATSRGDRGLSEQYF
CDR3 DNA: TGTGCCACCAGCAGAGGGGACAGGGGGCTGAGCGAGCAGTACTTC

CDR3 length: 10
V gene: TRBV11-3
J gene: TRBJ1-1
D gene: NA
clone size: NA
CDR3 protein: CAFPGGEAFF
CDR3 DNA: TGTGCCTTCCCGGGGGGTGAAGCTTTCTTT

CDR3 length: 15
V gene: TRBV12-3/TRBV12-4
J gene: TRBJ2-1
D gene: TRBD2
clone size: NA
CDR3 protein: CASSASGGRYNEQFF
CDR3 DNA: TGTGCCAGCAGTGCCTCGGGGGGACGATACAATGAGCAGTTCTTC

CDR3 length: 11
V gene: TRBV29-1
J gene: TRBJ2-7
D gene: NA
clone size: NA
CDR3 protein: CSVEVGGQQYF
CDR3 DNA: TGCAGCGTTGAGGTTGGGGGCCAGCAGTACTTC

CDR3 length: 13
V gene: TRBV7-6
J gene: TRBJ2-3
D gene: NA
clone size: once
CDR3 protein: CVSSLGNGGTQYF
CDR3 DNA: TGTGTCAGCAGCTTGGGCAATGGAGGTACGCAGTATTTT

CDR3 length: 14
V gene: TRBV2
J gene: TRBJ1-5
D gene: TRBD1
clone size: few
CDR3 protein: CASTPGTVDQPQHF
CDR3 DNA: TGTGCCAGCACGCCCGGGACAGTAGATCAGCCCCAGCATTTT

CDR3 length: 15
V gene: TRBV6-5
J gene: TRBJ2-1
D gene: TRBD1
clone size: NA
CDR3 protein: CASTKDRGPDNEQFF
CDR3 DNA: TGTGCCAGCACCAAGGACAGGGGGCCTGACAATGAGCAGTTCTTC

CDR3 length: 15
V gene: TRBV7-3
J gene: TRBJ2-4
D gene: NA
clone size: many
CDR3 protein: CASSSPGLKDNIQYF
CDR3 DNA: TGTGCCAGCAGTTCCCCCGGGCTAAAGGATAACATTCAGTACTTC

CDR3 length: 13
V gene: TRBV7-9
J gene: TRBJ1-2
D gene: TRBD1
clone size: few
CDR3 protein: CASSYGQAAGYTF
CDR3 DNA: TGTGCCAGCAGTTATGGACAGGCGGCAGGCTACACCTTC

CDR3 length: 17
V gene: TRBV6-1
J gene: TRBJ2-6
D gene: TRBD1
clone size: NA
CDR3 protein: CASFRTGGVSGANVLTF
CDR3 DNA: TGTGCCAGCTTTCGGACAGGGGGCGTAAGCGGGGCCAACGTCCTGACTTTC

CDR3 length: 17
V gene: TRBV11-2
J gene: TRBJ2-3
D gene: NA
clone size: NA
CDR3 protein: CASSLDQPGIDSDTQYF
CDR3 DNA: TGTGCCAGCAGCTTAGATCAGCCGGGGATAGACTCAGATACGCAGTATTTT

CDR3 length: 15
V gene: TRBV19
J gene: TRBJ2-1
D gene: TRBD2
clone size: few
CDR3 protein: CASKRLSGDYNEQFF
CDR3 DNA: TGTGCCAGTAAAAGGTTAAGCGGGGATTACAATGAGCAGTTCTTC

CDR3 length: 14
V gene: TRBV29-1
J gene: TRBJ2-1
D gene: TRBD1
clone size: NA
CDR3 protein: CSVKTGDLWNEQFF
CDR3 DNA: TGCAGCGTAAAAACAGGGGATCTTTGGAATGAGCAGTTCTTC

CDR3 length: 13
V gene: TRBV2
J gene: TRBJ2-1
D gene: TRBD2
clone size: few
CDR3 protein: CASSDYGGNEQFF
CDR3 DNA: TGTGCCAGCAGTGACTACGGGGGGAATGAGCAGTTCTTC

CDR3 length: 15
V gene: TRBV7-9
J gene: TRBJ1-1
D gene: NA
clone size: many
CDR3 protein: CASSLGPGRVTEAFF
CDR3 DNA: TGTGCCAGCAGCTTAGGGCCGGGTCGAGTAACTGAAGCTTTCTTT

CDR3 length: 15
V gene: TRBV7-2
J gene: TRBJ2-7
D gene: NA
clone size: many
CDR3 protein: CASSARRGPFYEQYF
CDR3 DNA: TGTGCCAGCAGCGCCCGCAGGGGCCCTTTTTACGAGCAGTACTTC

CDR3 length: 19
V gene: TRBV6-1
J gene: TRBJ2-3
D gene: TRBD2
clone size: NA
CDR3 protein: CASSPLQGTSGGAADTQYF
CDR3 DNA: TGTGCCAGCAGTCCCTTACAGGGGACTAGCGGGGGGGCGGCAGATACGCAGTATTTT

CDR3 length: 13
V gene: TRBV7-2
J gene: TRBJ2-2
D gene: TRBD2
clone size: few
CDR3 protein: CASRGVNTGELFF
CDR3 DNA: TGTGCCAGCCGGGGGGTGAACACCGGGGAGCTGTTTTTT

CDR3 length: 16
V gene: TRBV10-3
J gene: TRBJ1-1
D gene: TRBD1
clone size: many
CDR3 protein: CAISDGTGTMNTEAFF
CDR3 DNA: TGTGCCATCAGTGACGGGACAGGGACGATGAACACTGAAGCTTTCTTT

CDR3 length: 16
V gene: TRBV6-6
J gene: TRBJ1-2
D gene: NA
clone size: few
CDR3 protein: CASSYSGVPINYGYTF
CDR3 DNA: TGTGCCAGCAGTTACTCAGGGGTACCCATAAACTATGGCTACACCTTC

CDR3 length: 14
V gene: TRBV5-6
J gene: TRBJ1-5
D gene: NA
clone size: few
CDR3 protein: CASSLFVGNQPQHF
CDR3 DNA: TGTGCCAGCAGCTTGTTTGTCGGGAATCAGCCCCAGCATTTT

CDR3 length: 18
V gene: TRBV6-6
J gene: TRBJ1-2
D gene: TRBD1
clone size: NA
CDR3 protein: CASSYRLSGQGGSGGYTF
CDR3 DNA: TGTGCCAGCAGTTACCGTCTTTCGGGACAGGGAGGGAGTGGAGGCTACACCTTC

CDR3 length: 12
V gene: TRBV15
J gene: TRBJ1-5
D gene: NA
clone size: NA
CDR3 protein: CATSRGTQPQHF
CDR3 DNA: TGTGCCACCAGCAGAGGCACTCAGCCCCAGCATTTT

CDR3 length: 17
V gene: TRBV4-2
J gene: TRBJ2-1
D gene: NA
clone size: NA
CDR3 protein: CASSNFWAITATNEQFF
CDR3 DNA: TGTGCCAGCTCCAATTTTTGGGCCATCACCGCCACCAATGAGCAGTTCTTC

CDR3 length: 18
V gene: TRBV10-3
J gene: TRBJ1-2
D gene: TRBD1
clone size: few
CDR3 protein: CAISESSRSGTVNYGYTF
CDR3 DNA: TGTGCCATCAGTGAGTCAAGCCGGTCCGGGACAGTGAACTATGGCTACACCTTC

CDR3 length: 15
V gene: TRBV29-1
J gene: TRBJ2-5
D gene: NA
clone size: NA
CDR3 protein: CSVADGGWDAETQYF
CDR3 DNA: TGCAGCGTAGCGGATGGGGGGTGGGATGCGGAGACCCAGTACTTC

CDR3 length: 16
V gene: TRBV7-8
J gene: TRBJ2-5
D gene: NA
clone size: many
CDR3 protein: CASSLNDPGVGETQYF
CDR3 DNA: TGTGCCAGCAGCTTAAATGATCCAGGGGTAGGGGAGACCCAGTACTTC

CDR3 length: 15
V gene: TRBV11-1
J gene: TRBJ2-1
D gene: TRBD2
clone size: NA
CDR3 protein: CASSLRAGGFDEQFF
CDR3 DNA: TGTGCCAGCAGCCTACGAGCGGGGGGGTTCGATGAGCAGTTCTTC